These T cell receptor beta chains were read from a single sample in a study of OX40 agonist ivuxolimab in advanced cancers. Assay used: immunoSEQ multiplex PCR; TCRdb lists only in-frame clones, some missing. The sample records around 77,000 clones, about 90% being singletons. The sample consisted of CD4+ or CD8+ T cells sorted from blood, taken in a trial of the OX40 agonist ivuxolimab. All receptors come from an adult with an advanced solid tumor such as melanoma, head and neck, liver or kidney cancer. Both conserved end residues are part of each CDR3. The D gene is left open where the match is weak.

J,D,V,CDR3,DNA
TRBJ2-7,-,TRBV5-4,CASSFGPSTYEQYF,TGTGCCAGCAGCTTCGGACCCTCCACCTACGAGCAGTACTTC
TRBJ1-3,TRBD1,TRBV9,CASSDPTGQSYGNTIYF,TGTGCCAGCAGCGATCCGACGGGACAGTCTTATGGAAACACCATATATTTT
TRBJ1-1,TRBD1,TRBV14,CASTTGNFLWGTEAFF,TGTGCCAGTACGACAGGGAATTTTCTATGGGGCACTGAAGCTTTCTTT
TRBJ2-7,TRBD1,TRBV15,CATSDGTAYEQYF,TGTGCCACCAGTGATGGGACAGCCTACGAGCAGTACTTC
TRBJ2-3,-,TRBV30,CAWSPPGSSTDTQYF,TGTGCCTGGAGTCCCCCAGGGTCTAGCACAGATACGCAGTATTTT
TRBJ2-1,TRBD1,TRBV5-4,CASILGEGTGVNEQFF,TGTGCCAGCATCTTGGGAGAAGGGACAGGGGTTAATGAGCAGTTCTTC
TRBJ1-1,-,TRBV7-2,CASSFLNTEAFF,TGTGCCAGCAGCTTCCTTAACACTGAAGCTTTCTTT
TRBJ1-2,TRBD1,TRBV7-9,CASSFQTGTGSGYTF,TGTGCCAGCAGCTTTCAAACCGGGACAGGGAGTGGCTACACCTTC
TRBJ2-5,TRBD2,TRBV13,CASSLRLAVETQYF,TGTGCCAGCAGCTTGCGACTAGCGGTGGAGACCCAGTACTTC
TRBJ2-2,-,TRBV7-3,CASSPSGTGELFF,TGTGCCAGCAGCCCCTCGGGCACCGGGGAGCTGTTTTTT
TRBJ2-1,TRBD2,TRBV7-6,CASSASGSSYNEQFF,TGTGCCAGCAGCGCTAGCGGGAGCTCCTACAATGAGCAGTTCTTC
TRBJ2-3,TRBD2,TRBV6-5,CASSLAGLSTDTQYF,TGTGCCAGCAGTTTAGCGGGACTAAGCACAGATACGCAGTATTTT
TRBJ1-4,-,TRBV11-2,CASSLGSGAYNEKLFF,TGTGCCAGCAGCTTAGGGTCAGGGGCCTATAATGAAAAACTGTTTTTT
TRBJ2-1,TRBD2,TRBV9,CASSPRAITSGSSYNEQFF,TGTGCCAGCAGCCCCCGGGCTATAACTAGCGGAAGCTCCTACAATGAGCAGTTCTTC